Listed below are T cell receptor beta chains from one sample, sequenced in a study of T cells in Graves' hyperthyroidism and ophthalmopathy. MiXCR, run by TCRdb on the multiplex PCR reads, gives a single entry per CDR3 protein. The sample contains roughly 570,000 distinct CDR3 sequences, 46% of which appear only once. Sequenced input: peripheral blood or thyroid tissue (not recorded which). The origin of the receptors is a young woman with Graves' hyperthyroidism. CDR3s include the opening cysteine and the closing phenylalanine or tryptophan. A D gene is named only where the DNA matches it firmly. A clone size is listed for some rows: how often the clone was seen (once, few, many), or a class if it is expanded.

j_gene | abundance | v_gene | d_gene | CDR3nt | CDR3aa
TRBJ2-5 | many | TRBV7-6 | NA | TGTGCCAGCAGCTTATACGGGGACCCCCAAGAGACCCAGTACTTC | CASSLYGDPQETQYF
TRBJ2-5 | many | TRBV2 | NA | TGTGCCAGCAGAGAGGGACACCTCGGCGGGGAGACCCAGTACTTC | CASREGHLGGETQYF
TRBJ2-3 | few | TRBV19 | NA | TGTGCCTCGGGAGATACTAGCACAGATACGCAGTATTTT | CASGDTSTDTQYF
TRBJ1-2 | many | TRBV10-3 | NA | TGTGCCATCACCTCCGGCAGTGACAACTATGGCTACACCTTC | CAITSGSDNYGYTF
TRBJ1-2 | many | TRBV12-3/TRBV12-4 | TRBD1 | TGTGCCAGCAGGAAGACAGGGGAGGGGGGCTACACCTTC | CASRKTGEGGYTF
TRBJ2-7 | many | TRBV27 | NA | TGTGCCAGCAGTTCGGCACACACCTACGAGCAGTACTTC | CASSSAHTYEQYF
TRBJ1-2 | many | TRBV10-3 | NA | TGTGCCATCAGTGCTTCTGGGGCTACAAATTATGGCTACACCTTC | CAISASGATNYGYTF
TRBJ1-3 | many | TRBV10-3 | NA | TGTGCCATCAGGAAGGGAGAGGGGAGCTCTGGAAACACCATATATTTT | CAIRKGEGSSGNTIYF
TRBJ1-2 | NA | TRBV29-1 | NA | TGCAGCGCCTACAGGGCTAACACTGAGGGCTACACCTTC | CSAYRANTEGYTF
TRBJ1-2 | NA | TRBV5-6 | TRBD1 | TGTGCCAGCAGCTCCGGACAGGGGACGCGGGGCTACACCTTC | CASSSGQGTRGYTF
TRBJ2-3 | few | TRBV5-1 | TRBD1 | TGCGCCAGCAGCCAATCGACAGGGGGCCAATCGGATACGCAGTATTTT | CASSQSTGGQSDTQYF
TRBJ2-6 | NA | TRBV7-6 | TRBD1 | TGTGCCAGCAGTTGGGACAGCATGAACACTGAAGCTTTC | CASSWDSMNTEAF
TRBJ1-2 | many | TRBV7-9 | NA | TGTGCCAGCAGCTTCGAGGACACCCGCGGTGGCTACACCTTC | CASSFEDTRGGYTF
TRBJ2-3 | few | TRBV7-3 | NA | TGTGCCAGCAGCTTAGATATAGAATCTGGGCCAGATACGCAGTATTTT | CASSLDIESGPDTQYF
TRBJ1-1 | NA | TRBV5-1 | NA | TGCGCCAGCAGCTTGGGGTCCCTCGGGGGTACCACTGAAGCTTTCTTT | CASSLGSLGGTTEAFF
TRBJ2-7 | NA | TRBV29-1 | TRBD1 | TGCAGCGAAGGGACAGGGCTCGAGCAGTACTTC | CSEGTGLEQYF
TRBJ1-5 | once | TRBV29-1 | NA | TGCAGCGCCGGGGGGTGGGAGACCCAGCATTTT | CSAGGWETQHF
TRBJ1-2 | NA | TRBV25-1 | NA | TGTGCTAGAGGAGTTACCCGGGGGATACATTATGGCTACACCTTC | CARGVTRGIHYGYTF
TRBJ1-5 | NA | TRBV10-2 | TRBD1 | TGCGCCAGCGGGACAGGACAAGAGACCCAGCATTTT | CASGTGQETQHF
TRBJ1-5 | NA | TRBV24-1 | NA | TGTGCCACCAGTGATTTGGGAGGGTCCCAGCATTTT | CATSDLGGSQHF
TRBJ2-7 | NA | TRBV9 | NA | TGTGCCAGCAGCCCGAAAACAGGGTTAGTCTACGAGCAGTACTTC | CASSPKTGLVYEQYF
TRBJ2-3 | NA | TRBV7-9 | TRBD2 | TGTGCCAGCAGCTTGTCGAGCGGGAGGGCCGGTACGCAGTATTTT | CASSLSSGRAGTQYF
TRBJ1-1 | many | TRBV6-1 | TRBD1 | TGTGCCAGCAGTCTTAGGACAGGGGGTTTCGGCGAGTGGAGGGGAGCTTTCTTT | CASSLRTGGFGEWRGAFF
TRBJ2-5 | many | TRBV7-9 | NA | TGTGCCAGCAGCTTGACCGGGCTTAACTGGTACTTC | CASSLTGLNWYF
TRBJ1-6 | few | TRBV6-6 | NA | TGTGCCAGCAGCCCCACCCCGAATTCACCCCTCCACTTT | CASSPTPNSPLHF
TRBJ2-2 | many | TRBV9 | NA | TGTGCCAGCAGCCCACGTCTAGCGCGAGGGGAGCTGTTTTTT | CASSPRLARGELFF
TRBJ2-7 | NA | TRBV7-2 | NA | TGTGCCAGCAGCCCCTCAGATTTTAAGACAGGCTTCTCCTACGAGCAGTACTTC | CASSPSDFKTGFSYEQYF
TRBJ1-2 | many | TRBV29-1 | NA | TGCAGCGTCCTAAAGCAGGGACACTATGGCTACACCTTC | CSVLKQGHYGYTF
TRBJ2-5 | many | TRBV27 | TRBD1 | TGTGCCAGCCGGCTACAGGGGGCCGCGGAGACCCAGTACTTC | CASRLQGAAETQYF
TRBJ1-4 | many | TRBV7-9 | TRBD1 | TGTGCCAGCAGCTACGAACTCAGGGGGCGAAATGAAAAACTGTTTTTT | CASSYELRGRNEKLFF
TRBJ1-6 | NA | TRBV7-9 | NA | TGTGCCAGCAGCTTACCGACTGCCACCGCAGGGTCACCCCTCCACTTT | CASSLPTATAGSPLHF
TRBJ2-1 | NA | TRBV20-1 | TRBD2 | TGCAGTGCTAGACCTTTTAGCGGGAGGACCTACAATGAGCAGTTCTTC | CSARPFSGRTYNEQFF
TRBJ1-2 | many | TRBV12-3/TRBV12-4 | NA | TGTGCCAGCAGTTTAGGAGGGTTGGGGGGCTACACCTTC | CASSLGGLGGYTF
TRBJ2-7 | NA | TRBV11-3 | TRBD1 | TGCGTCAGCAGCCAAGATACCAGGACAGGTTGGGTCGAGCAGTACTTC | CVSSQDTRTGWVEQYF
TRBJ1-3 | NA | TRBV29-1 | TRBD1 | TGCAGCCAAGTGGGGACAGGCACCTACTCTGGAAACACCATATATTTT | CSQVGTGTYSGNTIYF
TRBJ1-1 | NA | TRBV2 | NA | TGTGCCAGCCGCCTGGGCGGCGGGAGCACAGAAGCTTTCTTT | CASRLGGGSTEAFF
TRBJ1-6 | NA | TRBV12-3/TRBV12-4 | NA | TGTGCCAGCAGGAGGGACATTGAAAATTCACCCCTCCACTTT | CASRRDIENSPLHF
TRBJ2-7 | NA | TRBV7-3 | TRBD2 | TGTGCCAGCAGCGACGGACTAGCGGGGGTCGACAAGCAGTACTTC | CASSDGLAGVDKQYF
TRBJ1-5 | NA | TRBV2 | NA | TGTGCCAGCACCGGGGGAGGGGGTCAGCCCCAGCATTTT | CASTGGGGQPQHF
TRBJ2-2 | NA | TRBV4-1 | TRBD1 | TGTGCCAGCAGCCTCGGACAGGGAACGAACACCGGGGAGCTGTTTTTT | CASSLGQGTNTGELFF
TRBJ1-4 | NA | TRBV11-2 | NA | TGTGCCAGCAGCAGGCCCGGGACTTTAGGAGAAAAACTGTTTTTT | CASSRPGTLGEKLFF
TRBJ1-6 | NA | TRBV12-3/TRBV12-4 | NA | TGTGCCAGCAGTCGGGACGGGTATAATTCACCCCTCCACTTT | CASSRDGYNSPLHF
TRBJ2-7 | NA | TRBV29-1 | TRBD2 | TGCAGCGGGGGACTACGCTCCTACGAGCAGTACTTC | CSGGLRSYEQYF
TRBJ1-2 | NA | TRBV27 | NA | TGTGCCAGCAGTTTACAGAGACCCTCTGGAAACACCTTC | CASSLQRPSGNTF
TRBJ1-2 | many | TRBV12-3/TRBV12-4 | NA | TGTGCCAGCAGAACCAGGACAGATGGCTACACCTTC | CASRTRTDGYTF
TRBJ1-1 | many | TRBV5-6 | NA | TGTGCCAGCAGCTTGGCCGGGACGGGGGACACTGAAGCTTTCTTT | CASSLAGTGDTEAFF
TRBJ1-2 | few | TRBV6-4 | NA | TGTGCCAGCAGTGAAGAGGGGATAGCCTGGCACACCTTC | CASSEEGIAWHTF
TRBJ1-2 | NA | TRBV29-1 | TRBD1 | TGCAGCGCTGCTCCGGGACAGGGGGCGCGTGGCTACACCTTC | CSAAPGQGARGYTF
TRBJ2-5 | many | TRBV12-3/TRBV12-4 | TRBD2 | TGTGCCAGCAGTTTATCGGGCGGGAGAGGAGAGACCCAGTACTTC | CASSLSGGRGETQYF
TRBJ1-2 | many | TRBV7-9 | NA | TGTGCCAGCAGCCTAACGTTCGGGTCCGGCTATGGCTACACCTTC | CASSLTFGSGYGYTF
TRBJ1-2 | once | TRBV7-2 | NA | TGTGCCAGCAGGCGACAGCCTTATGGCTACACCTTC | CASRRQPYGYTF
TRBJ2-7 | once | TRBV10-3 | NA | TGTGCCATCAGTGAGGGGATTGAGCAGTACTTC | CAISEGIEQYF
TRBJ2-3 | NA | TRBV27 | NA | TGTGCCAGCAGTGCAGGGTTTAGCACAGATACGCAGTATTTT | CASSAGFSTDTQYF
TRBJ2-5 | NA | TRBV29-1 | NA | TGCAGCGTTGGACCCCGGGAGACCCAGTACTTC | CSVGPRETQYF
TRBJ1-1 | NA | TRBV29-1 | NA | TGCAGCGTTACGACTGAGGGGGGGACTTTCGCTGAAGCTTTCTTT | CSVTTEGGTFAEAFF
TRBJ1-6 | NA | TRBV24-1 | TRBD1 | TGTGCCACCAGTGATGACAGGGGGGATAATTCACCCCTCCACTTT | CATSDDRGDNSPLHF
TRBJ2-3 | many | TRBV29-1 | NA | TGCAGCACTCGCCTGGCCCTAGGGACGCAGTATTTT | CSTRLALGTQYF
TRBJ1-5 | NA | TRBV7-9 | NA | TGTGCCAGCAGCTTGGGAAGGGAGCTTAGCAATCAGCCCCAGCATTTT | CASSLGRELSNQPQHF
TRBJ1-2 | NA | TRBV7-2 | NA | TGTGCCAGCAGCTTCCACGTGACAGTCAATGAGCATGGCTACACCTTC | CASSFHVTVNEHGYTF